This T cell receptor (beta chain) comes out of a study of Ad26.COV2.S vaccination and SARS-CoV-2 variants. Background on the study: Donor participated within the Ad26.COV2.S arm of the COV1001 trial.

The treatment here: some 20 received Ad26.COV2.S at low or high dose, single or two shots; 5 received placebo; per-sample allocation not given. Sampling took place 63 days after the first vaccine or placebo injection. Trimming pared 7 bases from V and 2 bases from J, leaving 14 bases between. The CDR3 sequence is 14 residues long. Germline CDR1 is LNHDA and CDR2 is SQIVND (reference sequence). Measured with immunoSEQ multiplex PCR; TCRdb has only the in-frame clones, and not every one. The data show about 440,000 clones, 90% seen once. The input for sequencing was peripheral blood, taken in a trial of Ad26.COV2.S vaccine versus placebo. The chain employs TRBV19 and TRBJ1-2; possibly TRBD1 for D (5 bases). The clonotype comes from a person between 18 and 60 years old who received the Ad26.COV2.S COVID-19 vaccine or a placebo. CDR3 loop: CASTLNRGNYGYTF. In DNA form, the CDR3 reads TGTGCCAGTACCCTCAATCGGGGGAACTATGGCTACACCTTC.